This T cell receptor (beta chain) is from a study of T-cell reconstitution after alpha-beta-depleted transplantation in children. Molecular barcoding with unique molecular identifiers was used for the TCRbeta library. Via MiXCR, TCRdb re-called the PCR reads, giving one row per CDR3 protein. The profile shows approximately 99,000 distinct CDR3 sequences, 5.5% to 6.5% of them singletons. This clonotype has a handful of counts. This CDR3 region has 19 residues. Germline loops: CDR1 SGHAT, CDR2 FQDESV (reference sequence). V dropped 1 base and J dropped 7 bases, with 26 bases sitting between them. This TCR was sampled from a male patient between 2 and 9 years old who had a stem cell transplant for acute lymphoblastic leukemia, so the T cells may come from the graft donor. The sequencing used PBMCs, mostly from graft donor cells, collected 360 days after TCRalphabeta/CD19-depleted stem cell transplant. V and J are TRBV11-1 and TRBJ2-1; a possible D gene is TRBD2 (5 bases). This CDR3 is CASSLGRIGGFHYYNEQFF. The CDR3 nucleotides read TGTGCCAGCAGCTTAGGTAGGATTGGAGGTTTCCATTATTATAATGAGCAGTTCTTC. Complete variable domain (other parts from reference TRBV11-1 and TRBJ2-1): EAEVAQSPRYKITEKSQAVAFWCDPISGHATLYWYRQILGQGPELLVQFQDESVVDDSQLPKDRFSAERLKGVDSTLKIQPAELGDSAMYLCASSLGRIGGFHYYNEQFFGPGTRLTVL.